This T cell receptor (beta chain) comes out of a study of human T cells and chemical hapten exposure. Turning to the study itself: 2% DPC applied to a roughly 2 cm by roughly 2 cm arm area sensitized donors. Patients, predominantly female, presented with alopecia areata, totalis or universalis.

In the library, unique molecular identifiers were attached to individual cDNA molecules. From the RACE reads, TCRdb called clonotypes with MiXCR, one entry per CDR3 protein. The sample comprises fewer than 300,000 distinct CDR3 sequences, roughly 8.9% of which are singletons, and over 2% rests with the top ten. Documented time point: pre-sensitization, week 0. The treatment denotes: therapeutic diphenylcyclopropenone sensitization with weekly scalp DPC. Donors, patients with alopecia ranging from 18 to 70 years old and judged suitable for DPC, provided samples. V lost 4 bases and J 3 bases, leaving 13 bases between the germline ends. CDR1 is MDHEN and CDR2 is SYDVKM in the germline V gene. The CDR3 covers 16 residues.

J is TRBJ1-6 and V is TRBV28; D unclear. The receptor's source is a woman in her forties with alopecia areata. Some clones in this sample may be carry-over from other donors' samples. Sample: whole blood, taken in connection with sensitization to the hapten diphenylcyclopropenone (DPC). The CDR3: CASSSSERVYNSPLHF. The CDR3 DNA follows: TGTGCCAGCAGTTCCTCAGAAAGGGTCTATAATTCACCCCTCCACTTT.